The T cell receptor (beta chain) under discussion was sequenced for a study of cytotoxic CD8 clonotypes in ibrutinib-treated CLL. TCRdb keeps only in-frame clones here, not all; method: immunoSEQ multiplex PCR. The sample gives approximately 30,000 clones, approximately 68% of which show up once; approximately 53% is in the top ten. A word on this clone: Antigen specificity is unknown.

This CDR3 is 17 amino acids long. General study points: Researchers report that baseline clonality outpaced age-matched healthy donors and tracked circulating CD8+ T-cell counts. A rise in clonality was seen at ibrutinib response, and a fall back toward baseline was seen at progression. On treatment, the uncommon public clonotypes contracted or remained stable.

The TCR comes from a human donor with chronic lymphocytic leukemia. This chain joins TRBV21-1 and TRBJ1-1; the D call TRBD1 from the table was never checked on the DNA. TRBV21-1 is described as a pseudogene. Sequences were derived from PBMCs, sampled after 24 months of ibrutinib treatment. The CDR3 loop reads CASSKGGRWSMNTEAFF. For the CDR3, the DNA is TGTGCCAGCAGCAAAGGGGGCCGTTGGAGTATGAACACTGAAGCTTTCTTT.